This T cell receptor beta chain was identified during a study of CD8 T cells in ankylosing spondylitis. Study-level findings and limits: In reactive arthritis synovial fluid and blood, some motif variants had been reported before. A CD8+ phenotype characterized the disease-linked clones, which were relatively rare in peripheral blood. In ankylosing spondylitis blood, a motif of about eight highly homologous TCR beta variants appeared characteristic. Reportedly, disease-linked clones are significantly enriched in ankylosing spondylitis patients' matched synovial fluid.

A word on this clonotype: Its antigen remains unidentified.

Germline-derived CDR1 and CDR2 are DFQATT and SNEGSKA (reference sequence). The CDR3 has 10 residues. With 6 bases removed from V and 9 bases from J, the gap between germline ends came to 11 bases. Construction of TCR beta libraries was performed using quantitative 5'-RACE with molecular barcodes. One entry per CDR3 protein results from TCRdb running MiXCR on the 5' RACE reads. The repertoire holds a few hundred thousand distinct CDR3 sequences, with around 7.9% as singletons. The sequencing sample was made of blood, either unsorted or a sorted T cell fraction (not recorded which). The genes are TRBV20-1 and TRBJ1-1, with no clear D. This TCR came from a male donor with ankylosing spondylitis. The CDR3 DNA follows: TGCAGTGCAAGCGCGGGGAAAGCTTTCTTT. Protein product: CSASAGKAFF.